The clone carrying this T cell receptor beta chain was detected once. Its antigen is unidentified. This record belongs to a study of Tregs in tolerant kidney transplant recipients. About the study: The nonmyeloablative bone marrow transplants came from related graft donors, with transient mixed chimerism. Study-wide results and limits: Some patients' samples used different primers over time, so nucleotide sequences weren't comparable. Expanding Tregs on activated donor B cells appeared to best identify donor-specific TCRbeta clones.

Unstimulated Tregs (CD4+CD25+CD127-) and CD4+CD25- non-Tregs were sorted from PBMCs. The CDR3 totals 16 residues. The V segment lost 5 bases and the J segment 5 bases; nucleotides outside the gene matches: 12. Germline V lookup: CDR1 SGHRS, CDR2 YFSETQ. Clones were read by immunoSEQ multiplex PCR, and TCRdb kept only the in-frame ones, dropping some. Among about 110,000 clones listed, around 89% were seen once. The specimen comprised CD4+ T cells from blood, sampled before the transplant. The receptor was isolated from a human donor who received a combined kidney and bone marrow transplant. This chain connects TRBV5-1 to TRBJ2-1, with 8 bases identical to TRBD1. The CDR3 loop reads CASSQDREFSNNEQFF. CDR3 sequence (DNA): TGCGCCAGCAGTCAGGACAGGGAATTTTCGAACAATGAGCAGTTCTTC.